The 23 T cell receptor beta chains reported below all come from one sample, sequenced in a study of blood T cell repertoires in COVID-19. TCRdb's copy holds only in-frame clones and misses some; the assay was immunoSEQ multiplex PCR. Found here are a few hundred thousand clones, roughly 85% of them singletons; the top ten hold over 15%. Source material: PBMCs or T cells enriched from blood (not recorded which). All receptors derive from a middle-aged man who had recovered from COVID-19.

The chain links TRBV19 to TRBJ1-1; D call uncertain. V gave up 7 bases and J gave up 3 bases, with 15 bases separating them. The CDR3 extends over 14 amino acids. Germline V gives CDR1 LNHDA, CDR2 SQIVND (reference sequence). The chain's CDR3 is CASIDGSRDTEAFF. The CDR3 nucleotides read TGTGCCAGTATTGACGGGAGCCGGGACACTGAAGCTTTCTTT.

This chain joins TRBV11-2 and TRBJ2-5; 7 bases line up with TRBD2. Germline CDR1 is SGHAT and CDR2 is FQNNGV. V lost 0 bases, J lost 1 base, and 5 bases stayed unmatched. This CDR3 spans 16 amino acids. CDR3 residues: CASSLDPIAGQETQYF. The CDR3 DNA follows: TGTGCCAGCAGCTTAGATCCTATAGCGGGCCAAGAGACCCAGTACTTC.

This sequence joins TRBV19 and TRBJ1-5; 8 nucleotides agree with TRBD1. The J segment lost 5 bases and the V segment lost 6 bases, leaving 3 bases of the junction unmatched. The CDR3 totals 13 residues. Germline CDR1 is LNHDA and CDR2 is SQIVND (reference sequence). CDR3 DNA sequence: TGTGCCAGTAGACAGACAGGGGATCAGCCCCAGCATTTT. It codes for CASRQTGDQPQHF.

Of note for this clone: In the same sample, other DNA sequences code for this CDR3. This chain uses TRBV28 with TRBJ1-4; D unclear. V was clipped by 4 bases and J by 0 bases, with 6 bases between them. The V gene's germline CDR1 is MDHEN and CDR2 SYDVKM. CDR3 length: 14 amino acids. CDR3 amino acids: CASSWAATNEKLFF. CDR3 sequence (DNA): TGTGCCAGCAGTTGGGCAGCAACTAATGAAAAACTGTTTTTT. The whole variable domain, remainder taken from reference TRBV28 and TRBJ1-4, is DVKVTQSSRYLVKRTGEKVFLECVQDMDHENMFWYRQDPGLGLRLIYFSYDVKMKEKGDIPEGYSVSREKKERFSLILESASTNQTSMYLCASSWAATNEKLFFGSGTQLSVL.

To note about this clone: The same CDR3 arises from other DNA sequences in this sample as well. The chain links TRBV7-9 to TRBJ2-1, with D unresolved. Trimming cost V 0 bases and J 9 bases, with 6 bases left between them. Germline-derived CDR1 and CDR2 are SEHNR and FQNEAQ (reference sequence). The CDR3 sequence is 12 residues long. The CDR3 DNA reads as TGTGCCAGCAGCTTAGCGCGGAGTGAGCAGTTCTTC. Its protein is CASSLARSEQFF.

This rearrangement joins TRBV29-1 to TRBJ2-7; the match to TRBD1 covers 7 bases. V was clipped by 8 bases and J by 4 bases; unmatched bases: 14. The V gene's germline CDR1 is SQVTM and CDR2 ANQGSEA. The CDR3 has 14 amino acids. The CDR3 DNA reads as TGCAGCTTTACCGGGACAGCCCATCCTTACGAGCAGTACTTC. Its protein is CSFTGTAHPYEQYF.

The chain joins TRBV29-1 to TRBJ2-7; the D is unclear. Germline V gene lookup returns CDR1 SQVTM and CDR2 ANQGSEA. This CDR3 has 12 amino acids. The germline V and J ends were trimmed by 4 bases and 1 base, with 8 bases remaining between them. The CDR3, as DNA: TGCAGCGTTGTTCTAGGTTCCTACGAGCAGTACTTC. Amino acids: CSVVLGSYEQYF.

The V and J genes are TRBV4-1 and TRBJ1-1, with D hard to call. The CDR3 spans 13 residues. Germline loops: CDR1 MGHRA, CDR2 YSYEKL. The V gene lost 0 bases and the J gene lost 6 bases, with 8 bases spanning the gap. In nucleotides, the CDR3 is TGCGCCAGCAGCCAAGATCTAGGCTCTGAAGCTTTCTTT. The encoded protein is CASSQDLGSEAFF.

There are a few counts of this clone. This chain links TRBV2 with TRBJ1-3; no clear D gene. The CDR3 length is 15 residues. V lost 5 bases and J lost 3, with 14 bases in between. In germline, CDR1 is SNHLY, CDR2 FYNNEI. CDR3 DNA: TGTGCCAGCAGTTACAGAGAGATGATTGGAAACACCATATATTTT. It encodes CASSYREMIGNTIYF.

V is TRBV25-1 and J is TRBJ1-2; the D gene is possibly TRBD1 (6 bases). Between the trimmed V and J ends, which lost 2 bases and 8 bases, there was a span of 15 bases. This CDR3 comprises 14 residues. Germline V gene data show CDR1 as MGHDK and CDR2 as SYGVNS. Here the CDR3 reads CASSEGGQGWGYTF. The CDR3 coding sequence is TGTGCCAGCAGTGAAGGGGGCCAGGGCTGGGGCTACACCTTC.

The J gene is TRBJ2-7, the V gene TRBV7-2, with 8 bases fitting TRBD1. This CDR3 comprises 14 residues. With 7 bases clipped from V and 3 bases from J, the junction kept 8 bases outside the gene matches. CDR1 and CDR2 (germline): SGHTA, FQGNSA. CDR3 residues: CASKTDRGFYEQYF. CDR3 in DNA: TGTGCCAGCAAAACAGACAGGGGATTCTACGAGCAGTACTTC.

The rearrangement links TRBV6-5 to TRBJ1-2; TRBD1 might be the D (6 bases). The CDR3 spans 13 residues. The V gene lost 11 bases and the J gene lost 4 bases, with 17 bases spanning the gap. Per germline, CDR1 MNHEY and CDR2 SVGAGI. The CDR3 region is CASLGASGYGYTF. The CDR3 region has the DNA TGTGCCTCCCTGGGGGCGAGTGGCTATGGCTACACCTTC.

In its sample, this clone was seen once. The rearrangement links TRBV2 to TRBJ2-7, with 8 bases aligning to TRBD2. The germline CDR1 and CDR2 sequences are SNHLY and FYNNEI. The CDR3 consists of 13 residues. Trimming took 7 bases from V and 6 from J; bases not matched to a gene: 8. DNA for the CDR3: TGTGCCAGCAAGCGGGGGCGCGAGGGCGAGCAGTACTTC. Protein product: CASKRGREGEQYF. The whole variable domain, filled in from reference TRBV2 and TRBJ2-7, reads EPEVTQTPSHQVTQMGQEVILRCVPISNHLYFYWYRQILGQKVEFLVSFYNNEISEKSEIFDDQFSVERPDGSNFTLKIRSTKLEDSAMYFCASKRGREGEQYFGPGTRLTVT.

The V gene is TRBV9, the J gene TRBJ2-7; tentative D call: TRBD2 (5 bases). This CDR3 has 12 residues. The ends were cut back, 4 bases at V and 5 bases at J, with 10 bases in the middle. CDR1 is SGDLS, CDR2 YYNGEE, per germline. CDR3 sequence (DNA): TGTGCCAGCAGCCCTTTCGGGGACGAGCAGTACTTC. This gives the protein CASSPFGDEQYF.

V is TRBV28 and J is TRBJ1-5; TRBD1 agrees at 11 bases. The V and J ends lost 7 bases and 6 bases, in that order; junction bases with no gene match: 8. This CDR3 spans 15 amino acids. Per germline, CDR1 MDHEN and CDR2 SYDVKM. CDR3 in amino acids: CASTKADRGLQPQHF. The CDR3 nucleotides read TGTGCCAGCACCAAGGCGGACAGGGGGCTTCAGCCCCAGCATTTT.

This chain connects TRBV7-2 to TRBJ1-5; the D is unclear. CDR3 size: 13 residues. Germline CDR1 reads SGHTA; CDR2 reads FQGNSA. V shed 3 bases and J shed 5 bases, with 8 bases lying between them. CDR3 DNA sequence: TGTGCCAGCAGCTTTAGTCCCGATCAGCCCCAGCATTTT. It encodes CASSFSPDQPQHF.

V usage is TRBV5-1 and J usage is TRBJ2-7; 9 nucleotides line up with TRBD1. Germline loops: CDR1 SGHRS, CDR2 YFSETQ. The V and J ends lost 4 bases and 5 bases, in that order; junction bases with no gene match: 10. The CDR3 sequence is 15 residues long. Here the CDR3 reads CASSPGTGRENEQYF. The DNA for the CDR3 is TGCGCCAGCAGCCCTGGGACAGGGCGGGAAAACGAGCAGTACTTC.

V and J are TRBV5-1 and TRBJ2-2, with 8 nucleotides matching TRBD1. V shed 5 bases and J 4 bases; nucleotides not matched to a gene: 4. The CDR3 is made up of 14 amino acids. Germline assignment: CDR1 SGHRS and CDR2 YFSETQ. In nucleotides, the CDR3 is TGCGCCAGCAGGTTACAGGGGGTCACCGGGGAGCTGTTTTTT. Its protein product is CASRLQGVTGELFF.

This clone was found once. This chain joins TRBV6-1 and TRBJ2-1; 16 nucleotides agree with TRBD2. Germline V lookup: CDR1 MNHNS, CDR2 SASEGT. This CDR3 region has 14 residues. After removal of 7 bases from V and 15 bases from J, the junction contained 9 bases not matched to a gene. The CDR3 reads CASIPGTSGRGVFF. CDR3 sequence (DNA): TGTGCCAGCATTCCCGGGACTAGCGGGAGGGGTGTGTTCTTC.

The chain carries TRBV4-2 and TRBJ1-1, with D perhaps matching TRBD1 (6 bases). Trimming stripped 1 base from V and 0 bases from J, with 15 bases between. The germline V gene has CDR1 LGHNA and CDR2 YNFKEQ. This CDR3 comprises 17 residues. The CDR3 sequence: CASSQVGGGIMNTEAFF. CDR3 DNA: TGTGCCAGCAGCCAAGTGGGAGGGGGGATAATGAACACTGAAGCTTTCTTT.

The V and J genes are TRBV30 and TRBJ1-4; TRBD1 might be the D (5 bases). The CDR3 loop spans 15 amino acids. Germline CDR1 and CDR2: GTSNPN and SVGIG (reference sequence). The ends were cut back, 4 bases at V and 8 bases at J, with 20 bases in the middle. CDR3 bases: TGTGCCTGGAAACCGGAGGGGCAGGGAGGGGAAAAACTGTTTTTT. Protein product: CAWKPEGQGGEKLFF.

CDR3 region: CASSEQGGWTEQFF. The CDR3 DNA reads as TGTGCCAGCAGCGAACAAGGGGGTTGGACGGAGCAGTTCTTC. The V gene is TRBV7-3, the J gene TRBJ2-1, with D maybe TRBD1 (6 bases). Germline assignment: CDR1 SGHTA and CDR2 FQGTGA. The CDR3 is made up of 14 amino acids. V lost 5 bases, J lost 10 bases, and 18 bases lay in between.

This sequence joins TRBV10-2 and TRBJ2-3; 10 nucleotides agree with TRBD2. The CDR3 sequence is 18 residues long. Germline V lookup: CDR1 WSHSY, CDR2 SAAADI. J lost 3 bases, V lost 4 bases, and 13 bases had no gene match. DNA for the CDR3: TGCGCCAGCAGTGCCGGGACTAGCGACGAGAGAAGTACAGATACGCAGTATTTT. Its translation: CASSAGTSDERSTDTQYF.